This TCR beta chain appears in the sequencing data of a study of cytomegalovirus exposure and HLA in healthy donors. The wider study: From donors who were HLA-typed, an early data release held approximately 91 million unique TCRs.

The study ran its PCR with 60 Vbeta and 13 Jbeta primers. Sequencing used immunoSEQ multiplex PCR; TCRdb keeps in-frame clones, though not all of them. The sample yields about 150,000 clones, over 75% seen once. This TCR was recovered from a man between 45 and 60 years old in good health and CMV-seropositive. The material sequenced was PBMCs.

CDR3 nucleotide sequence: TGTGCCAGCAGTGCGGACTCGGTCTACGAGCAGTACTTC. Translation: CASSADSVYEQYF. The chain uses TRBV6-6 and TRBJ2-7; maybe TRBD2 (5 bases). CDR1 MNHNY and CDR2 SVGAGI come from the germline V gene (reference sequence). This CDR3 is built from 13 residues. V was cut by 5 bases and J by 3 bases, with 11 bases left in between.